Presented here are 25 T cell receptor beta chains from one specimen sequenced in a study of CD8+CD57+ T cells in acquired aplastic anemia. According to the study, genomic DNA was the template for TCR beta VDJ and CDR3 profiling. MiXCR, applied by TCRdb to the reads, yields one record per CDR3 protein. Of approximately 170,000 distinct CDR3 sequences listed, about 64% are singletons. Sequencing used sorted CD4+, CD8+, or CD8+CD57+ T cells (not recorded which) from PBMCs. These receptors were collected from a human donor in good health.

This clonotype was picked up many times. The rearrangement joins TRBV19 to TRBJ2-1, with 8 bases lining up with TRBD1. The CDR3 length is 15 residues. Trimming took 3 bases from V and 2 from J; bases not matched to a gene: 3. Looked up from germline, CDR1 is LNHDA and CDR2 is SQIVND (reference sequence). The CDR3 DNA reads TGTGCCAGTAGTATGGGACAGGCCACCTACAATGAGCAGTTCTTC. Amino acids: CASSMGQATYNEQFF.

This clonotype was observed a handful of times. V is TRBV7-9 and J is TRBJ2-7, with 8 bases fitting TRBD1. The CDR3 has 12 amino acids. V was clipped by 6 bases and J by 7 bases; unmatched bases: 5. CDR1 is SEHNR, CDR2 FQNEAQ, per germline (reference sequence). CDR3 amino acids: CASSLTGDEQYF. In nucleotides, the CDR3 is TGTGCCAGCAGTTTGACAGGGGATGAGCAGTACTTC.

The rearrangement uses TRBV7-8 and TRBJ2-3, with 7 positions matching TRBD1. The CDR3 runs to 18 residues. Germline CDR1 SGHVS, CDR2 FQNEAQ. Trimming at V came to 6 bases and at J to 5 bases, leaving 20 bases not matched to a gene. The CDR3 DNA reads as TGTGCCAGCAGTTTCGGACAGGCACAGATGGCTAATATAGATACGCAGTATTTT. Amino acid sequence: CASSFGQAQMANIDTQYF. The full variable domain, in which reference TRBV7-8 and TRBJ2-3 provide the parts outside the CDR3, is GAGVSQSPRYKVAKRGQDVALRCDPISGHVSLFWYQQALGQGPEFLTYFQNEAQLDKSGLPSDRFFAERPEGSVSTLKIQRTQQEDSAVYLCASSFGQAQMANIDTQYFGPGTRLTVL.

This clonotype was observed once. J is TRBJ2-3 and V is TRBV6-2 or TRBV6-3; a possible D gene is TRBD1 (5 bases). Trimming removed 7 bases at V and 3 bases at J, with 8 bases between. The V gene's germline CDR1 is MNHEY and CDR2 SVGEGT. CDR3 length: 12 amino acids. The CDR3 bases are TGTGCCAGCACAGGGATGACAGATACGCAGTATTTT. Its translation is CASTGMTDTQYF.

This chain connects TRBV7-9 to TRBJ2-7; D may be TRBD2 (6 bases). The CDR3 sequence is 12 residues long. Per the germline V gene, CDR1 is SEHNR and CDR2 is FQNEAQ (reference sequence). Trimming took off 3 bases at V and 11 bases at J, with 14 bases between the two ends. The CDR3 sequence: CASSFGRGGEYF. CDR3 sequence (DNA): TGTGCCAGCAGCTTCGGTCGGGGAGGCGAGTACTTC.

In this sample, this clonotype turned up a few times. A much larger clone differs by one base, so this may be a read error. This sequence joins TRBV7-9 and TRBJ2-3; no clear D. TRBJ1-5 matches the DNA end more closely, so the J call is doubtful. Per germline, CDR1 SEHNR and CDR2 FQNEAQ (reference sequence). The CDR3 extends over 12 amino acids. The CDR3 nucleotides are TGTGCCAGCACCCTTCTAGGGTATACGCAGCATTTT. Its translation: CASTLLGYTQHF.

The gene calls are TRBV10-3 and TRBJ1-2; 9 nucleotides line up with TRBD1. V was clipped by 5 bases and J by 3 bases; unmatched bases: 4. The CDR3 runs to 14 residues. Germline V gives CDR1 ENHRY, CDR2 SYGVKD. CDR3 bases: TGTGCCATCAGTCGGGACAGGGAGTACTATGGCTACACCTTC. Protein: CAISRDREYYGYTF.

The chain recombines TRBV20-1 with TRBJ1-6, with a weak D call TRBD1 (5 bases). CDR1 and CDR2 from the germline V gene are DFQATT and SNEGSKA (reference sequence). CDR3 size: 13 residues. V was clipped by 8 bases and J by 5 bases, with 13 bases between them. CDR3: CSTGGKDNSPLHF. The DNA of the CDR3 is TGCAGTACTGGGGGGAAGGATAATTCACCCCTCCACTTT.

The rearrangement links TRBV2 to TRBJ2-7; D is ambiguous. The CDR3 totals 12 residues. Germline V lookup: CDR1 SNHLY, CDR2 FYNNEI. Deletions cut 7 bases from V and 3 bases from J, with 10 bases between. The chain's CDR3 is CASTESLYEQYF. DNA of the CDR3: TGTGCCAGCACCGAGAGCCTCTACGAGCAGTACTTC.

The rearrangement links TRBV7-9 to TRBJ2-5; no reliable D call. This CDR3 region has 13 residues. Germline CDR1 SEHNR, CDR2 FQNEAQ (reference sequence). The germline V and J ends were trimmed by 1 base and 1 base, with 4 bases remaining between them. The CDR3 loop is CASSLEVQETQYF. Written as DNA, the CDR3 is TGTGCCAGCAGCTTAGAAGTCCAAGAGACCCAGTACTTC. Looking up the rest from reference TRBV7-9 and TRBJ2-5 gives the full variable domain: DTGVSQNPRHKITKRGQNVTFRCDPISEHNRLYWYRQTLGQGPEFLTYFQNEAQLEKSRLLSDRFSAERPKGSFSTLEIQRTEQGDSAMYLCASSLEVQETQYFGPGTRLLVL.

This chain uses TRBV6-5 with TRBJ2-7; D is unclear. The germline V gene encodes CDR1 MNHEY and CDR2 SVGAGI. V lost 6 bases and J 2 bases, leaving 11 bases between the germline ends. This CDR3 region has 13 residues. Here the CDR3 reads CASSRTAAYEQYF. CDR3 bases: TGTGCCAGCAGCCGGACGGCCGCCTACGAGCAGTACTTC.

The rearrangement uses TRBV7-2 and TRBJ2-7; tentatively, D is TRBD1 or TRBD2 (5 bases each). CDR1 SGHTA and CDR2 FQGNSA come from the germline V gene. This CDR3 spans 13 amino acids. The V end was cut by 5 bases, the J end by 5 bases, with 13 bases between. CDR3 region: CASSPGAINEQYF. In DNA form, the CDR3 reads TGTGCCAGCAGCCCCGGGGCGATAAACGAGCAGTACTTC.

Concerning this clonotype: Germline and junction disagree at one end, which may indicate a read error. The chain joins TRBV19 to TRBJ1-3; 8 nucleotides match TRBD1. The CDR3 runs to 16 residues. CDR1 is LNHDA and CDR2 is SQIVND in the germline V gene (reference sequence). The CDR3 DNA sequence: TGTGCCAGTAGTACCCGGACAGGGCTTGCTGGAAGCACCATATATTTT. Amino acids: CASSTRTGLAGSTIYF.

This clonotype has at least ten counts. This rearrangement joins TRBV14 to TRBJ2-7, with 7 nucleotides matching TRBD2. The trim removed 4 bases at V and 0 bases at J, leaving 3 bases unmatched. There are 14 residues in the CDR3. Per the germline V gene, CDR1 is SGHDN and CDR2 is FVKESK. CDR3 protein: CASSLSGDSYEQYF. The CDR3, as DNA: TGTGCCAGCAGCCTCAGCGGGGACTCCTACGAGCAGTACTTC.

The chain carries TRBV6-1 and TRBJ1-5, with D hard to call. Trimming pared 5 bases from V and 4 bases from J, leaving 9 bases between. Per the germline V gene, CDR1 is MNHNS and CDR2 is SASEGT. This CDR3 contains 13 residues. The CDR3 DNA sequence: TGTGCCAGCAGTTCGGAGAGGAATCAGCCCCAGCATTTT. Translating it yields CASSSERNQPQHF.

This clonotype came up many times. This rearrangement joins TRBV12-3 or TRBV12-4 to TRBJ2-3; no reliable D call. Trimming pared 5 bases from V and 2 bases from J, leaving 14 bases between. This CDR3 spans 15 amino acids. CDR3 region: CASSPPLDHTDTQYF. CDR3 nucleotides: TGTGCCAGCAGTCCCCCGTTGGATCACACAGATACGCAGTATTTT.

CDR3 nucleotides: TGTGCCAGCACCTCTGGCGAGTGGAACACTGAAGCTTTCTTT. Protein: CASTSGEWNTEAFF. The chain recombines TRBV6-5 with TRBJ1-1; the D is unclear. There are 14 residues in the CDR3. The germline CDR1 and CDR2 sequences are MNHEY and SVGAGI. The V and J ends lost 7 bases and 1 base respectively, with 13 bases between them.

The chain employs TRBV29-1 and TRBJ1-2; TRBD1 might be the D (6 bases). V lost 4 bases and J lost 3, with 9 bases in between. The CDR3 totals 12 residues. Germline V gene data show CDR1 as SQVTM and CDR2 as ANQGSEA. The CDR3 nucleotides are TGCAGCGTTGCAGGGGACGACTATGGCTACACCTTC. Amino acid sequence: CSVAGDDYGYTF.

The CDR3 DNA sequence: TGTGCCACCCTGTCCAGGGAAATTGATCAGCCCCAGCATTTT. It specifies CATLSREIDQPQHF. The chain uses TRBV19 and TRBJ1-5; perhaps TRBD1 as D (5 bases). The CDR3 extends over 14 amino acids. V lost 10 bases to trimming and J lost 5 bases, with 18 bases between them. Germline V gene sequence: CDR1 LNHDA, CDR2 SQIVND (reference sequence).

The chain is built from TRBV7-2 and TRBJ1-2, with D perhaps TRBD1 (6 bases). The CDR3 consists of 13 residues. Germline V lookup: CDR1 SGHTA, CDR2 FQGNSA. Trimming removed 6 bases from V and 4 bases from J, with 12 bases in between. The CDR3: CASREGGRYGYTF. CDR3 coding DNA: TGTGCCAGCAGGGAGGGGGGCCGCTATGGCTACACCTTC.

The chain combines TRBV24-1 with TRBJ1-3; 8 bases align to TRBD1. Germline values: CDR1 KGHDR, CDR2 SFDVKD. V trimming: 11 bases; J trimming: 0 bases; junction bases outside the gene matches: 8. This CDR3 comprises 15 residues. CDR3 DNA: TGTGCCAGTGCCCGGGACAGGTCCTCTGGAAACACCATATATTTT. Amino acid sequence: CASARDRSSGNTIYF.

In its sample, this clonotype was seen a few times. The genes are TRBV20-1 and TRBJ2-7, with 7 bases matching TRBD2. Trimming removed 0 bases from V and 6 bases from J; junction bases left unmatched: 11. The CDR3 extends over 15 amino acids. Germline V gives CDR1 DFQATT, CDR2 SNEGSKA (reference sequence). CDR3 nucleotide sequence: TGCAGTGCTAGAGATCATATGGCGGGAGTGGGCGAGCAGTACTTC. It codes for CSARDHMAGVGEQYF.

CDR3 sequence reads: CSARDKGGYNQPQHF. CDR3 in DNA: TGCAGTGCTAGAGATAAAGGCGGATACAATCAGCCCCAGCATTTT. This rearrangement joins TRBV20-1 to TRBJ1-5; D remains ambiguous. This CDR3 has 15 residues. CDR1 and CDR2 (germline): DFQATT, SNEGSKA (reference sequence). Deletions cut 0 bases from V and 3 bases from J, with 12 bases between.

This chain uses TRBV7-9 with TRBJ2-2; perhaps TRBD1 as D (6 bases). CDR1 SEHNR and CDR2 FQNEAQ come from the germline V gene (reference sequence). V was pared by 7 bases and J by 5 bases, with 14 bases between. This CDR3 has 14 residues. CDR3 sequence reads: CASTDGGRTGELFF. CDR3 nucleotides: TGTGCCAGCACTGATGGGGGCAGAACCGGGGAGCTGTTTTTT.

This clonotype was observed a few times. The V gene is TRBV5-6, the J gene TRBJ1-2, with D uncertain. CDR1 and CDR2 (germline): SGHDT, YYEEEE. V shed 2 bases and J shed 3 bases, with 14 bases lying between them. CDR3 size: 15 residues. CDR3 DNA: TGTGCCAGCAGCTTAGGACTCGCTACGGACTATGGCTACACCTTC. Protein product: CASSLGLATDYGYTF.